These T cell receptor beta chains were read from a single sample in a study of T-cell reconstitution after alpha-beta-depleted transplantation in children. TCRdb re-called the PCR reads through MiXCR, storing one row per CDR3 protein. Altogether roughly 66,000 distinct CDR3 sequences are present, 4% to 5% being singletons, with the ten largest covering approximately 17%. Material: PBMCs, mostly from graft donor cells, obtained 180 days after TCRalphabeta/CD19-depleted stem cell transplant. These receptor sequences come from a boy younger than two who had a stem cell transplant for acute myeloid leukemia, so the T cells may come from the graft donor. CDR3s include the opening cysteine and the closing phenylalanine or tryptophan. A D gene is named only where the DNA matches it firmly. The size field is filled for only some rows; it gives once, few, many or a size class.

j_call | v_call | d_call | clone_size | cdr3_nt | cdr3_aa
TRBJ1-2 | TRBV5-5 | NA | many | TGTGCCAGCAGCCCAACAGGGCGAGGCTACACCTTC | CASSPTGRGYTF
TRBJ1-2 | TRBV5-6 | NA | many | TGTGCCAGCAGCCAGGGGGGCTACACCTTC | CASSQGGYTF
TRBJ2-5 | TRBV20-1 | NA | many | TGCAGTGCTAGAACGAGGGCGGTTGCGACGTGGGAGACCCAGTACTTC | CSARTRAVATWETQYF
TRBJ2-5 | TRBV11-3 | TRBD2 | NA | TGTGCCAGCAGCTTAGGAGCGGGGGGATTTGAGACCCAGTACTTC | CASSLGAGGFETQYF
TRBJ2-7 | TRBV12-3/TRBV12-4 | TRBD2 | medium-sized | TGTGCCAGCAGTTCGGGCGGGGGAGGCTCCTACGAGCAGTACTTC | CASSSGGGGSYEQYF
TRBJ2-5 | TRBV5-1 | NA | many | TGCGCCAGCAGCTTGGGCGGCCCCGAGACCCAGTACTTC | CASSLGGPETQYF
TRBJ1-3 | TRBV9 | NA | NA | TGTGCCAGCAGCGCCGCACAAAGGAACTCTGGAAACACCATATATTTT | CASSAAQRNSGNTIYF
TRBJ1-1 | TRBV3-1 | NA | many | TGTGCCAGCAGCCAAGACGGGAGTTCGTTCACTGAAGCTTTCTTT | CASSQDGSSFTEAFF
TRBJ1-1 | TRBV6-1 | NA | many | TGTGCCACCGGGGTCGGGGCGGGGTTCACTGAAGCTTTCTTT | CATGVGAGFTEAFF
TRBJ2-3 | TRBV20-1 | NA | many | TGCAGTGCTATTGGGGCAGGGGATACGCAGTATTTT | CSAIGAGDTQYF
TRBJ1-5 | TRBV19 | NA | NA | TGTGCCAGTAGTAAAAGAGGGGTCAACAAAAGCAATCAGCCCCAGCATTTT | CASSKRGVNKSNQPQHF
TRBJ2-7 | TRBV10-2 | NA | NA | TGCGCCAGCAGTGAGTGGGACTTAGCCTACGAGCAGTACTTC | CASSEWDLAYEQYF
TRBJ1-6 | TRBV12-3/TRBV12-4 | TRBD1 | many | TGTGCCAGCAGCGAGATACAGGGGACTAATTCACCCCTCCACTTT | CASSEIQGTNSPLHF
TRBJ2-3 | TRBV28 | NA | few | TGTGCCAGCAGTTTATTCGGGGACCCTCCCACAGATACGCAGTATTTT | CASSLFGDPPTDTQYF
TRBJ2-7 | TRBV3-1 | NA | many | TGTGCCAGCAGCCAAAACCACCGGGACTACGAGCAGTACTTC | CASSQNHRDYEQYF
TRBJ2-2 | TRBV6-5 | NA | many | TGTGCCAGCAGTTACGACGGGAAACGGGGCACCGGGGAGCTGTTTTTT | CASSYDGKRGTGELFF
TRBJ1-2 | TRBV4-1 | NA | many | TGCGCCAGCAGCCAAGGGGCAACAGGAGTTAACTATGGCTACACCTTC | CASSQGATGVNYGYTF
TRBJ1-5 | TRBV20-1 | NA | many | TGCAGTGCTAGAAGGGGGAGAGAGGGCGGTCAGCCCCAGCATTTT | CSARRGREGGQPQHF
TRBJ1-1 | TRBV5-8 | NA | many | TGTGCCAGCGATCGGGGCGGAACTGAAGCTTTCTTT | CASDRGGTEAFF
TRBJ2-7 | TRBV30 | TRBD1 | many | TGTGCCTGTCCCAAGGCGGGGACAGGGACCTACGAGCAGTACTTC | CACPKAGTGTYEQYF
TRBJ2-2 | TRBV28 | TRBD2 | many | TGTGCCAGCAGTTTAAGACTAGCGGCGGACGGGGAGCTGTTTTTT | CASSLRLAADGELFF
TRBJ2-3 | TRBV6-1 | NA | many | TGTGCCAGCAGCCCAAGGGTCAGGCAACACCCCGGTGATACGCAGTATTTT | CASSPRVRQHPGDTQYF
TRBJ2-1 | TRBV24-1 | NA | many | TGTGCCACCAGTGATCCCTCCGTGACCCAGGACCCCTACAATGAGCAGTTCTTC | CATSDPSVTQDPYNEQFF
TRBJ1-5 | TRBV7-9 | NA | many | TGTGCCAGCAGCTTAGAAGAGGGTCAGCCCCAGCATTTT | CASSLEEGQPQHF
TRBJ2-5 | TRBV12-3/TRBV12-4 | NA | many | TGTGCCAGCAGTTTATGGGGTCAAGAGACCCAGTACTTC | CASSLWGQETQYF
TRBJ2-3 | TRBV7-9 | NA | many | TGTGCCAGCAGCAAGACCCCCACAGATACGCAGTATTTT | CASSKTPTDTQYF
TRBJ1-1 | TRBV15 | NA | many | TGTGCCACCAGCCCCCCGGGCAGGGACACTGAAGCTTTCTTT | CATSPPGRDTEAFF
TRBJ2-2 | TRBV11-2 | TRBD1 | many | TGTGCCAGCAGCTCCCAGGGGGCTCTGAACACCGGGGAGCTGTTTTTT | CASSSQGALNTGELFF
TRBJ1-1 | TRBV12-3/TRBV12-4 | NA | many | TGTGCCAGCAGTCCCGGACTTACGAACACTGAAGCTTTCTTT | CASSPGLTNTEAFF
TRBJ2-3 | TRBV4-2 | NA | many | TGTGCCAGCAGCCAAGATGAACTACAACTGTATTTT | CASSQDELQLYF
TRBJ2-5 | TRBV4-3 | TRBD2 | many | TGCGCCAGCAGCCAAAGTCTGCGGGGGGGCCAGGAGACCCAGTACTTC | CASSQSLRGGQETQYF
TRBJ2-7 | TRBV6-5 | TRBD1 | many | TGTGCCAGCAGCTCACGCTCGACAGGGGGCAGGCACGAGCAGTACTTC | CASSSRSTGGRHEQYF
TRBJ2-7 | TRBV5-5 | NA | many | TGTGCCAGCAGCTTGGTGGGCAGTTCCTACGAGCAGTACTTC | CASSLVGSSYEQYF
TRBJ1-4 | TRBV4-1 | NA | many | TGCGCCAGCAGCCACCCACAGGAGGACTATGAAAAACTGTTTTTT | CASSHPQEDYEKLFF
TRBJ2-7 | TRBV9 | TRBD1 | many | TGTGCCAGCAGCGACCGACAGGGGGGGTTAGACGAGCAGTACTTC | CASSDRQGGLDEQYF
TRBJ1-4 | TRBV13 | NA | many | TGTGCCAGCAGCTTAGGCAGGGCGGATGAAAAACTGTTTTTT | CASSLGRADEKLFF
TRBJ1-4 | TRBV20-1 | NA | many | TGCAGTGCTAGAGATCTCAGCCAGATGGCTAATGAAAAACTGTTTTTT | CSARDLSQMANEKLFF
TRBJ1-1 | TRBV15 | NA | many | TGTGCCACCAGCGGGGGGGGCCCTGAAGTTTTCTTT | CATSGGGPEVFF
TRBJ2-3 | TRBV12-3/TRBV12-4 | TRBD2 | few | TGTGCCTTCAGTTTGGACCTACTAGCGGCCCTGGGGCGAGATACGCAGTATTTT | CAFSLDLLAALGRDTQYF
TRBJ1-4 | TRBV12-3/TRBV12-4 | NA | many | TGTGCCAGCAGTCCTATGTACTATAATGAAAAACTGTTTTTT | CASSPMYYNEKLFF
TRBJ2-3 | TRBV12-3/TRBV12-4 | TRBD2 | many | TGTGCCAGCAGTCGCCGGGGTAGCGGGGGCCCGGATACGCAGTATTTT | CASSRRGSGGPDTQYF
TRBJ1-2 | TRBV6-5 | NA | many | TGTGCCAGCAGCATGGGACACTTGAACTATGGCTACACCTTC | CASSMGHLNYGYTF
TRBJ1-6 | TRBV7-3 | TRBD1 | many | TGTGCCAGCAGCTTATTCGGGGGGCCAGGGGGTTCACCCCTCCACTTT | CASSLFGGPGGSPLHF
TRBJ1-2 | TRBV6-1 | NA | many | TGTGCCAGCAGATTTCAGGGGACAACCTATGGCTACACCTTC | CASRFQGTTYGYTF
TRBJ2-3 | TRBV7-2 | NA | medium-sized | TGTGCCAGCAGCCAATCTAGCGAAAGGACGGATACGCAGTATTTT | CASSQSSERTDTQYF
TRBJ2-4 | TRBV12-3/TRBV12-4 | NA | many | TGTGCCAGCAGTCTCAAGAAGGACACCACAAAAAACATTCAGTACTTC | CASSLKKDTTKNIQYF
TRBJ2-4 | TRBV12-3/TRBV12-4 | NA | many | TGTGCCAGCAGGCCTGGGGAAGCCAAAAACATTCAGTACTTC | CASRPGEAKNIQYF
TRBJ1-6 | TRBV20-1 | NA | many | TGCAGTGCTAGAGATACAGGCTCCCATTCACCCCTCCACTTT | CSARDTGSHSPLHF
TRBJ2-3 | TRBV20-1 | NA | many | TGCAGTGCGCCTGGAGGGGGGTCGTTCGTAGATACGCAGTATTTT | CSAPGGGSFVDTQYF
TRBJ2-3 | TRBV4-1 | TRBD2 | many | TGCGCCAGCAGCCAAGTGTGGGGGGGTACGCAGTATTTT | CASSQVWGGTQYF
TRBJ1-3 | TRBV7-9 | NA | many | TGTGCCAGCAGCTATAGCCGGACCTTCCCTGGAAACACCATATATTTT | CASSYSRTFPGNTIYF
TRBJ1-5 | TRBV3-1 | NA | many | TGTGCCAGCAGCCAGTCAGGAGAGCCCCAGCATTTT | CASSQSGEPQHF
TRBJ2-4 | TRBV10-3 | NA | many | TGTGCCATCAGTGAGTCGGCCGAAGCCAAAAACATTCAGTACTTC | CAISESAEAKNIQYF
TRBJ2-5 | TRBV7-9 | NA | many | TGTGCCAGCAGCTTAAGGTCCGGCGCGTACAGAGAGACCCAGTACTTC | CASSLRSGAYRETQYF